This entry lists 17 T cell receptor beta chains sequenced from one sample in a study of T-cell memory formation after mild COVID-19. TCRdb re-called the 5' RACE reads through MiXCR, storing one row per CDR3 protein. The sample lists fewer than 450,000 distinct CDR3 sequences, roughly 24% seen once, with 8.5% to 10% in the top ten. Sequences were obtained from PBMCs or a T cell subset sorted from them (not recorded which). The receptors shown here come from an adult woman who had mild COVID-19 (a few samples of this study predate the infection). Cell type and time point are not known.

This clonotype has a handful of counts. This chain uses TRBV9 with TRBJ2-2; unclear D gene. Trimming removed 0 bases at V and 0 bases at J, with 9 bases between. Germline V gene sequence: CDR1 SGDLS, CDR2 YYNGEE. CDR3 length: 16 residues. Here the CDR3 DNA reads TGTGCCAGCAGCGTAGATGCTAGTGCGAACACCGGGGAGCTGTTTTTT. Protein sequence: CASSVDASANTGELFF.

This clonotype was detected only a few times. The chain combines TRBV7-8 with TRBJ2-1; maybe TRBD1 (6 bases). The V gene's germline CDR1 is SGHVS and CDR2 FQNEAQ. The CDR3 is made up of 12 amino acids. V lost 6 bases to trimming and J lost 15 bases, with 18 bases between them. CDR3 coding DNA: TGTGCCAGCAGGACTCCCGGACAGCGGCGGTTCTTC. Amino acid sequence: CASRTPGQRRFF.

This CDR3 reads CASRSGTGVTGELFF. CDR3 nucleotide sequence: TGTGCCAGCAGGAGCGGGACAGGAGTGACCGGGGAGCTGTTTTTT. The rearrangement links TRBV7-2 to TRBJ2-2; perhaps TRBD1 as D (8 bases). The CDR3 runs 15 residues. CDR1 SGHTA and CDR2 FQGNSA come from the germline V gene. Trimming removed 6 bases from V and 5 bases from J, with 16 bases in between. Full variable domain (rest looked up from reference TRBV7-2 and TRBJ2-2): GAGVSQSPSNKVTEKGKDVELRCDPISGHTALYWYRQSLGQGLEFLIYFQGNSAPDKSGLPSDRFSAERTGGSVSTLTIQRTQQEDSAVYLCASRSGTGVTGELFFGEGSRLTVL.

This clonotype has just a few counts. The chain links TRBV20-1 to TRBJ2-7, with 8 bases fitting TRBD1. V dropped 0 bases and J dropped 2; count of bases not matched to a gene: 6. CDR3 length equals 15 residues. From germline, CDR1 is DFQATT and CDR2 SNEGSKA (reference sequence). Here the CDR3 DNA reads TGCAGTGCTAGAGATCCGGGACAGGCGACCTACGAGCAGTACTTC. This codes for CSARDPGQATYEQYF.

There are a few counts of this clonotype. This rearrangement joins TRBV14 to TRBJ1-6, with 8 bases fitting TRBD1. Per the germline V gene, CDR1 is SGHDN and CDR2 is FVKESK. This CDR3 region has 14 residues. V was clipped by 7 bases and J by 7 bases; unmatched bases: 6. CDR3 nucleotides: TGTGCCAGCAACCAGGGGGCGGGCAATTCACCCCTCCACTTT. Translation gives CASNQGAGNSPLHF.

The table lists this clonotype with a few counts. The chain couples TRBV7-6 to TRBJ2-1, with TRBD1 as a possible D gene (6 bases). The germline gives CDR1 SGHVS, CDR2 FNYEAQ. With 1 base removed from V and 8 bases from J, the gap between germline ends came to 18 bases. This CDR3 comprises 16 residues. The CDR3 is CASSLVGARGQDEQFF. The DNA for the CDR3 is TGTGCCAGCAGCTTAGTGGGGGCAAGAGGTCAAGATGAGCAGTTCTTC.

The DNA for the CDR3 is TGTGCCAGCTCACCTAGGACAGCACATGGCTACGAGCAGTACTTC. Translated: CASSPRTAHGYEQYF. The chain couples TRBV18 to TRBJ2-7; the D gene is possibly TRBD1 (6 bases). V lost 3 bases to trimming and J lost 3 bases, with 15 bases between them. CDR3 size: 15 residues. CDR1 and CDR2 (germline): KGHSH, LQKENI. Full variable domain (outside the CDR3, taken from reference TRBV18 and TRBJ2-7): NAGVMQNPRHLVRRRGQEARLRCSPMKGHSHVYWYRQLPEEGLKFMVYLQKENIIDESGMPKERFSAEFPKEGPSILRIQQVVRGDSAAYFCASSPRTAHGYEQYFGPGTRLTVT.

This clonotype has a count of ten or more. The chain is built from TRBV7-3 and TRBJ1-2; 9 nucleotides align to TRBD1. With 2 bases clipped from V and 7 bases from J, the junction kept 8 bases outside the gene matches. The CDR3 has 15 amino acids. Germline CDR1 SGHTA, CDR2 FQGTGA. The CDR3 coding sequence is TGTGCCAGCAGCTTAGGGACAGGGATCGTGGGTGGCTACACCTTC. This translates into CASSLGTGIVGGYTF.

CDR3 protein: CASSSRQGGEQYF. CDR3 in DNA: TGTGCCAGCAGTTCGAGGCAGGGCGGCGAGCAGTACTTC. The chain has TRBV12-3 or TRBV12-4 and TRBJ2-7, with TRBD1 as a possible D gene (5 bases). Trimming took 4 bases from V and 6 from J, leaving 13 bases between them. The CDR3 is 13 residues long.

The chain joins TRBV7-9 to TRBJ1-1; the D gene is possibly TRBD1 (5 bases). Trimming took 0 bases from V and 1 from J, leaving 9 bases between them. In germline, CDR1 is SEHNR, CDR2 FQNEAQ (reference sequence). The CDR3 length is 15 residues. The CDR3 DNA reads TGTGCCAGCAGCTTAGCTGCTGGGGCGAACACTGAAGCTTTCTTT. It is translated as CASSLAAGANTEAFF. Looking up the rest from reference TRBV7-9 and TRBJ1-1 gives the full variable domain: DTGVSQNPRHKITKRGQNVTFRCDPISEHNRLYWYRQTLGQGPEFLTYFQNEAQLEKSRLLSDRFSAERPKGSFSTLEIQRTEQGDSAMYLCASSLAAGANTEAFFGQGTRLTVV.

This clonotype was counted a few times. The chain combines TRBV6-2 or TRBV6-3 with TRBJ2-2; TRBD1 might be the D (6 bases). The germline V gene encodes CDR1 MNHEY and CDR2 SVGEGT. The CDR3 loop spans 14 amino acids. V was cut by 4 bases and J by 5 bases, with 11 bases left in between. The DNA for the CDR3 is TGTGCCAGCAGTTCCTATACAGGGACCGGGGAGCTGTTTTTT. Its protein product is CASSSYTGTGELFF.

A few counts support this clonotype. This chain links TRBV24-1 with TRBJ2-3, with 8 bases fitting TRBD2. J gave up 4 bases and V 4 bases, and 12 bases lay outside the gene matches. Germline V lookup: CDR1 KGHDR, CDR2 SFDVKD. There are 17 residues in the CDR3. The chain's CDR3 is CATSDVSVTSGSDTQYF. The DNA for the CDR3 is TGTGCCACCAGTGACGTTTCAGTCACTAGCGGATCAGATACGCAGTATTTT.

The genes are TRBV18 and TRBJ2-1, with a possible D match to TRBD2 (6 bases). The CDR3 extends over 17 amino acids. Trimming took off 2 bases at V and 0 bases at J, with 14 bases between the two ends. Germline V gives CDR1 KGHSH, CDR2 LQKENI. This chain's CDR3 is CASSPWTTPSSYNEQFF. The CDR3 DNA reads TGTGCCAGCTCACCATGGACTACTCCCTCCTCCTACAATGAGCAGTTCTTC. Full variable domain (outside the CDR3, taken from reference TRBV18 and TRBJ2-1): NAGVMQNPRHLVRRRGQEARLRCSPMKGHSHVYWYRQLPEEGLKFMVYLQKENIIDESGMPKERFSAEFPKEGPSILRIQQVVRGDSAAYFCASSPWTTPSSYNEQFFGPGTRLTVL.

The gene calls are TRBV25-1 and TRBJ2-5; TRBD1 matches at 10 bases. The CDR3 runs to 14 residues. V was clipped by 2 bases and J by 5 bases; unmatched bases: 2. Germline values: CDR1 MGHDK, CDR2 SYGVNS. The CDR3 reads CASSEGGQGETQYF. The CDR3 region has the DNA TGTGCCAGCAGTGAAGGGGGACAGGGGGAGACCCAGTACTTC.

This clonotype was seen only a few times. This chain uses TRBV7-8 with TRBJ2-5, with D perhaps matching TRBD2 (6 bases). CDR1 and CDR2 (germline): SGHVS, FQNEAQ. The V end lost 5 bases, the J end lost 5 bases, and 18 bases lay between the germline ends. The CDR3 is 15 amino acids. The CDR3 region is CASSPLLVRGETQYF. CDR3 coding DNA: TGTGCCAGCAGCCCCCTTCTCGTTCGGGGGGAGACCCAGTACTTC.

The chain couples TRBV6-5 to TRBJ1-1, with TRBD1 identical over 8 bases. Germline CDR1 MNHEY, CDR2 SVGAGI. V lost 2 bases, J lost 3 bases, and 5 bases stayed unmatched. The CDR3 covers 15 residues. This CDR3 reads CASSYGRTGHTEAFF. As DNA, the CDR3 is TGTGCCAGCAGTTACGGACGGACAGGGCACACTGAAGCTTTCTTT.

This chain links TRBV15 with TRBJ2-4; maybe TRBD1 (6 bases). The germline V and J ends were trimmed by 3 bases and 0 bases, with 15 bases remaining between them. This CDR3 has 17 amino acids. The V gene's germline CDR1 is LNHNV and CDR2 YYDKDF (reference sequence). The CDR3 nucleotides are TGTGCCACCAGCAGCGACAGGAACCGTGTAGCCAAAAACATTCAGTACTTC. Translation gives CATSSDRNRVAKNIQYF. Based on the CDR3 plus reference TRBV15 and TRBJ2-4, the full variable domain is DAMVIQNPRYQVTQFGKPVTLSCSQTLNHNVMYWYQQKSSQAPKLLFHYYDKDFNNEADTPDNFQSRRPNTSFCFLDIRSPGLGDTAMYLCATSSDRNRVAKNIQYFGAGTRLSVL.